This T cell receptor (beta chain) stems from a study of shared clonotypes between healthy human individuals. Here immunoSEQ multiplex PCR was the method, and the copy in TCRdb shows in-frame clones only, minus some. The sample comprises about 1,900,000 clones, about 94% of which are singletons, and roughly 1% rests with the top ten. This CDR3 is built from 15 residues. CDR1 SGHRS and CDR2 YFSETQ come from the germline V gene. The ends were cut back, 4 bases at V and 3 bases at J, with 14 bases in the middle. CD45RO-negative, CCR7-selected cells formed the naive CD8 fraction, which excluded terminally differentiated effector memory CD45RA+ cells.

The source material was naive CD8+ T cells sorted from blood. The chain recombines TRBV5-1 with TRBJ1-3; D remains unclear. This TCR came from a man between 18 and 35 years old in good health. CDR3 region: CASSEDWTIGNTIYF. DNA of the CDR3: TGCGCCAGCAGCGAGGACTGGACGATTGGAAACACCATATATTTT. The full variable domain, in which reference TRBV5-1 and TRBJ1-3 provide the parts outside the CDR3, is KAGVTQTPRYLIKTRGQQVTLSCSPISGHRSVSWYQQTPGQGLQFLFEYFSETQRNKGNFPGRFSGRQFSNSRSEMNVSTLELGDSALYLCASSEDWTIGNTIYFGEGSWLTVV.